These T cell receptor beta chains were read from a single sample in a study of cytomegalovirus exposure and HLA in healthy donors. The method was immunoSEQ multiplex PCR; TCRdb's version includes in-frame clones alone and lacks a portion of them. Among approximately 50,000 clones listed, 80% were seen once. The sequenced material came from PBMCs. Receptors originate from a man aged 25 to 40 in good health and CMV-seropositive. The CDR3 runs from the conserved cysteine through the conserved F or W.

v_call	j_call	cdr3_aa
TRBV6-5	TRBJ1-6	CASSWDRNNSPLHF
TRBV10-3	TRBJ1-1	CAISQSNTEAFF
TRBV6-5	TRBJ2-7	CASSNLAGGWYEQYF
TRBV16	TRBJ1-2	CASSLGRQRVNYGYTF
TRBV5-1	TRBJ1-1	CATAGGSGTEAFF
TRBV5-6	TRBJ1-2	CASSVLRTYGYTF
TRBV10-1	TRBJ2-7	CASSGGTGGYEQYF
TRBV19	TRBJ2-3	CASQRGATDTQYF
TRBV11-3	TRBJ2-3	CASSLQGDTQYF
TRBV7-2	TRBJ2-5	CASTLNRGWGETQYF
TRBV20-1	TRBJ2-5	CSRFRGETQYF
TRBV27	TRBJ2-7	CASSPGFEQYF
TRBV28	TRBJ2-7	CASSFSVTGRNSYEQYF
TRBV4-1	TRBJ1-1	CASSQVIPLTEAFF
TRBV27	TRBJ1-2	CASRWGHYGYTF
TRBV5-1	TRBJ1-2	CASSLSPTGGDGYTF
TRBV9	TRBJ1-1	CASSVVQGVRTEAFF
TRBV7-9	TRBJ2-2	CASSFLVSGYPGTGELFF
TRBV13	TRBJ2-5	CASRRGETQYF
TRBV2	TRBJ2-2	CASTILGAAGELFF
TRBV9	TRBJ2-2	CASSPGTGELFF
TRBV4-1	TRBJ1-4	CASSQTGFSEKLFF
TRBV7-9	TRBJ2-2	CASSTRGGGDTGELFF
TRBV19	TRBJ1-6	CASSISGPRSPLHF
TRBV5-1	TRBJ1-5	CASSSTPNSNQPQHF